A single sample gave rise to the 19 T cell receptor beta chains below, sequenced in a study of T-cell reconstitution after alpha-beta-depleted transplantation in children. For TCRbeta, the library was prepared with unique molecular identifiers. Each CDR3 protein gets one entry after TCRdb re-called the PCR reads with MiXCR. The sample lists some 240,000 distinct CDR3 sequences; 9.5% to 15% were seen once. Sequenced here: PBMCs from the stem cell graft donor, sampled from the stem cell graft. The receptor set was obtained from a human donor who donated a stem cell graft to a child with acute lymphoblastic leukemia.

This clonotype came up many times. V is TRBV11-1 and J is TRBJ2-1; 12 nucleotides align to TRBD2. Germline assignment: CDR1 SGHAT and CDR2 FQDESV (reference sequence). Losses at the gene ends were 4 bases for V and 10 bases for J; bases not matched to a gene: 17. The CDR3 has 18 residues. CDR3 nucleotide sequence: TGTGCCAGCAGCTCTCGAAGTTTGACTAGCGGGAGACTACGGGAGCAGTTCTTC. This encodes CASSSRSLTSGRLREQFF.

This clonotype has at least ten counts. V is TRBV27 and J is TRBJ2-7; the D is unclear. The V gene's germline CDR1 is MNHEY and CDR2 SMNVEV (reference sequence). With 8 bases removed from V and 0 bases from J, the gap between germline ends came to 8 bases. This CDR3 contains 12 residues. DNA for the CDR3: TGTGCCAGCGGCCGGAGCTCCTACGAGCAGTACTTC. Translating it yields CASGRSSYEQYF.

The table lists this clonotype with a few counts. This chain links TRBV19 with TRBJ2-5, with 7 bases lining up with TRBD1. This CDR3 spans 14 amino acids. J gave up 6 bases and V 1 base, and 5 bases lay outside the gene matches. Germline CDR1 LNHDA, CDR2 SQIVND (reference sequence). CDR3 nucleotide sequence: TGTGCCAGTAGTATAGGAGGGGACAGCCAGACCCAGTACTTC. Translating gives CASSIGGDSQTQYF.

This rearrangement joins TRBV29-1 to TRBJ1-2; no reliable D call. Germline lookup yields CDR1 SQVTM and CDR2 ANQGSEA. This CDR3 comprises 15 residues. Between the trimmed V and J ends, which lost 4 bases and 0 bases, there was a span of 15 bases. CDR3 nucleotide sequence: TGCAGCGTTGTTGGGGTCCTTACTACTAACTATGGCTACACCTTC. Translated, it gives CSVVGVLTTNYGYTF.

This clonotype was counted many times. The chain carries TRBV7-2 and TRBJ2-4; 7 bases fit TRBD1. CDR1 and CDR2 from the germline V gene are SGHTA and FQGNSA. The ends lost 1 base at V and 5 bases at J; junction bases unmatched: 8. This CDR3 contains 16 residues. CDR3 bases: TGTGCCAGCAGCTTAGGAAGGACAGGCGAGCAAAACATTCAGTACTTC. Translation gives CASSLGRTGEQNIQYF. The complete variable domain, with remaining parts taken from reference TRBV7-2 and TRBJ2-4, reads GAGVSQSPSNKVTEKGKDVELRCDPISGHTALYWYRQSLGQGLEFLIYFQGNSAPDKSGLPSDRFSAERTGGSVSTLTIQRTQQEDSAVYLCASSLGRTGEQNIQYFGAGTRLSVL.

The sample holds many counts of this clonotype. The rearrangement links TRBV4-3 to TRBJ2-7; the D gene could be TRBD1 or TRBD2 (5 bases each). Germline V gene lookup returns CDR1 LGHNA and CDR2 YSLEER. Trimming pared 4 bases from V and 4 bases from J, leaving 14 bases between. The CDR3 contains 14 residues. CDR3: CASSPRDQSYEQYF. Written as DNA, the CDR3 is TGCGCCAGCAGCCCCCGGGACCAGAGTTACGAGCAGTACTTC.

This clonotype was detected many times. The chain couples TRBV6-2 or TRBV6-3 to TRBJ2-3; no definite D call. This CDR3 is 16 amino acids long. V lost 0 bases and J 2 bases, leaving 12 bases between the germline ends. Germline V gene sequence: CDR1 MNHEY, CDR2 SVGEGT. CDR3 amino acids: CASSYSAGASTDTQYF. DNA of the CDR3: TGTGCCAGCAGTTACTCCGCCGGAGCTTCCACAGATACGCAGTATTTT.

Many counts were recorded for this clonotype. This chain connects TRBV5-1 to TRBJ2-2; D not certain. Germline V lookup: CDR1 SGHRS, CDR2 YFSETQ. This CDR3 contains 14 residues. V dropped 4 bases and J dropped 6 bases, with 13 bases sitting between them. The DNA for the CDR3 is TGCGCCAGCAGCCGACCAGTTTCCCCCGGGGAGCTGTTTTTT. Encoded protein: CASSRPVSPGELFF.

This clonotype was counted ten times or more. The chain carries TRBV10-2 and TRBJ2-5; maybe TRBD2 (7 bases). V was pared by 8 bases and J by 0 bases, with 25 bases between. CDR3 length: 18 amino acids. Germline V gene lookup returns CDR1 WSHSY and CDR2 SAAADI. This chain's CDR3 is CASCGVGGGRTYQETQYF. CDR3 DNA: TGCGCCAGCTGCGGAGTCGGCGGGGGCCGCACCTACCAAGAGACCCAGTACTTC.

At least ten counts were recorded for this clonotype. The V gene is TRBV12-3 or TRBV12-4, the J gene TRBJ2-2; D perhaps matches TRBD1 (6 bases). The CDR3 contains 14 residues. V was cut by 3 bases and J by 4 bases, with 9 bases left in between. CDR3 sequence: CASSFGQFTGELFF. The DNA for the CDR3 is TGTGCCAGCAGTTTCGGACAGTTCACCGGGGAGCTGTTTTTT.

This clonotype appeared a few times. The chain carries TRBV6-2 or TRBV6-3 and TRBJ2-4; tentatively, D is TRBD2 (5 bases). The CDR3 is made up of 15 amino acids. From germline, CDR1 is MNHEY and CDR2 SVGEGT. V was trimmed by 3 bases and J by 2 bases, leaving 11 bases between them. The CDR3 DNA reads TGTGCCAGCAGTTATCTGAGGGATTCCAAAAACATTCAGTACTTC. This translates into CASSYLRDSKNIQYF.

There are many counts of this clonotype. The V and J genes are TRBV20-1 and TRBJ1-1, with D unresolved. This CDR3 has 10 residues. Germline V gives CDR1 DFQATT, CDR2 SNEGSKA (reference sequence). Between the trimmed V and J ends, which lost 6 bases and 11 bases, there was a span of 13 bases. For the CDR3, the DNA is TGCAGTGCACCGAAGGAGTGGGCTTTCTTT. Translated, it gives CSAPKEWAFF.

The sample holds many counts of this clonotype. V and J are TRBV5-4 and TRBJ2-3; D gene unclear. Trimming left V 0 bases short and J 4 bases short, with 15 bases between. Germline V gene lookup returns CDR1 SGHNT and CDR2 YYREEE (reference sequence). The CDR3 loop spans 16 amino acids. Here the CDR3 DNA reads TGTGCCAGCAGCTTGGGGGCCACCCCAGGCGCAGATACGCAGTATTTT. It codes for CASSLGATPGADTQYF.

The table lists this clonotype with many counts. The J gene is TRBJ1-2, the V gene TRBV20-1, with D possibly matching TRBD1 (6 bases). The V gene lost 5 bases and the J gene lost 8 bases, with 12 bases spanning the gap. CDR3 length: 11 residues. Germline CDR1 and CDR2: DFQATT and SNEGSKA (reference sequence). CDR3 loop: CSALQGYGYTF. CDR3 sequence (DNA): TGCAGTGCTTTACAGGGCTACGGCTACACCTTC.

In its sample, this clonotype was seen many times. This rearrangement joins TRBV5-1 to TRBJ2-2; perhaps TRBD1 as D (6 bases). With 2 bases removed from V and 7 bases from J, the gap between germline ends came to 12 bases. CDR3 length equals 14 residues. In germline, CDR1 is SGHRS, CDR2 YFSETQ. The CDR3 here is CASSLQGTGGELFF. As DNA, the CDR3 is TGCGCCAGCAGCTTACAGGGTACGGGCGGGGAGCTGTTTTTT. The complete variable domain, with remaining parts taken from reference TRBV5-1 and TRBJ2-2, reads KAGVTQTPRYLIKTRGQQVTLSCSPISGHRSVSWYQQTPGQGLQFLFEYFSETQRNKGNFPGRFSGRQFSNSRSEMNVSTLELGDSALYLCASSLQGTGGELFFGEGSRLTVL.

This clonotype has at least ten counts. This chain connects TRBV28 to TRBJ2-7; D is unclear. The length of the CDR3 is 14 residues. CDR1 is MDHEN, CDR2 SYDVKM, per germline. With 6 bases removed from V and 6 bases from J, the gap between germline ends came to 18 bases. CDR3 loop: CASSPSPGGSEQYF. DNA of the CDR3: TGTGCCAGCAGCCCCTCTCCCGGCGGTTCCGAGCAGTACTTC.

The genes are TRBV27 and TRBJ1-4; TRBD1 might be the D (6 bases). The CDR3 contains 15 residues. With 3 bases removed from V and 4 bases from J, the gap between germline ends came to 12 bases. Germline assignment: CDR1 MNHEY and CDR2 SMNVEV (reference sequence). CDR3 protein: CASSLGNRVNEKLFF. DNA for the CDR3: TGTGCCAGCAGTTTGGGGAACAGGGTTAATGAAAAACTGTTTTTT.

This clonotype was detected ten times or more. The chain uses TRBV9 and TRBJ2-5, with 9 bases lining up with TRBD1. Per the germline V gene, CDR1 is SGDLS and CDR2 is YYNGEE. Trimming took 3 bases from V and 2 from J; bases not matched to a gene: 2. The CDR3 runs to 14 residues. The CDR3 DNA reads as TGTGCCAGCAGCGCCGGGACAGGGCAAGAGACCCAGTACTTC. Translating it yields CASSAGTGQETQYF. The variable domain in full, with the rest retrieved from reference TRBV9 and TRBJ2-5, is DSGVTQTPKHLITATGQRVTLRCSPRSGDLSVYWYQQSLDQGLQFLIQYYNGEERAKGNILERFSAQQFPDLHSELNLSSLELGDSALYFCASSAGTGQETQYFGPGTRLLVL.

This clonotype has a handful of counts. The V call is TRBV4-2, the J call TRBJ1-3; no clear D. The V end lost 4 bases, the J end lost 0 bases, and 13 bases lay between the germline ends. The CDR3 consists of 16 residues. The germline V gene has CDR1 LGHNA and CDR2 YNFKEQ. CDR3 sequence (DNA): TGTGCCAGCAGCCGCGGTAAAGACCGCTCTGGAAACACCATATATTTT. Translating gives CASSRGKDRSGNTIYF.